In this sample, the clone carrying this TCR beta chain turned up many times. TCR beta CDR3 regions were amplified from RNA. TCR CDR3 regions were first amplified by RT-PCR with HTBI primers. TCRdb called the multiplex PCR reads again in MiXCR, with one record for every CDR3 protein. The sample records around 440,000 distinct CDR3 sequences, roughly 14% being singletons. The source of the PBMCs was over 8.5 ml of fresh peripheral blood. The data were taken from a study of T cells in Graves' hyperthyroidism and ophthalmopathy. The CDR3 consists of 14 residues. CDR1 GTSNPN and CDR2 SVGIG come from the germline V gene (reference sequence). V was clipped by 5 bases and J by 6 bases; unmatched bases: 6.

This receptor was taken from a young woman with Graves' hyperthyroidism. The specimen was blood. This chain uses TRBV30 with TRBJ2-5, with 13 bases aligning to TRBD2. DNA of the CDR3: TGTGCCTGGGACCCGGGACTAGCGGGGCAGACCCAGTACTTC. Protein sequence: CAWDPGLAGQTQYF.